This record covers a single T cell receptor (beta chain). Germline CDR1 MNHEY, CDR2 SMNVEV (reference sequence). The CDR3 runs to 14 residues. V gave up 6 bases and J gave up 4 bases; unmatched junction bases: 6. The TCR beta repertoire was assessed by survey-level immunoSEQ sequencing. Profiled with immunoSEQ multiplex PCR; TCRdb holds only in-frame clones, not every one. The sample has tens of thousands of clones, just under 95% seen once. V usage is TRBV27 and J usage is TRBJ2-7, with 10 bases aligning to TRBD1. The TCR comes from a man aged 35-49 years with rheumatoid arthritis. The sample taken for sequencing was PBMCs. CDR3 protein: CASSRQGAVYEQYF. DNA for the CDR3: TGTGCCAGCAGCAGACAGGGGGCGGTTTACGAGCAGTACTTC.